This T cell receptor beta chain originates from a study of blood T cell repertoires in COVID-19. Using immunoSEQ multiplex PCR, the repertoire was profiled, and TCRdb retains in-frame clones only, with some absent. The data hold roughly 49,000 clones, with 84% observed a single time. The CDR3 totals 14 residues. Trimming at V came to 10 bases and at J to 10 bases, leaving 13 bases not matched to a gene. CDR1 and CDR2 from the germline V gene are MGHDK and SYGVNS. The clonotype was recovered from a man over 45 with acute or convalescent COVID-19. V and J are TRBV25-1 and TRBJ1-6; 7 nucleotides line up with TRBD1. The sequenced sample consisted of peripheral blood. In DNA form, the CDR3 reads TGTGCCACCGAGGGGCAGGGGGGAAAATCACCCCTCCACTTT. Its translation: CATEGQGGKSPLHF.